Listed here is a single TCR beta chain. The antigen is unknown. Unmatched junction bases numbered 7, after V lost 6 bases and J lost 2 bases. In germline, CDR1 is SGHNT, CDR2 YYREEE (reference sequence). This CDR3 spans 14 amino acids. The primer mix had 60 Vbeta and 13 Jbeta primers. Some clones are missing from TCRdb's copy, which holds only in-frame ones; the method was immunoSEQ multiplex PCR. The data show about 98,000 clones, more than 60% seen once. This record comes from a study of cytomegalovirus exposure and HLA in healthy donors. Study-level results: The study put about 180 TCR beta chains on its list as cytomegalovirus-associated.

The chain recombines TRBV5-4 with TRBJ1-1, with 7 nucleotides matching TRBD1. The source material was PBMCs. This TCR was recovered from a young man in good health and CMV-seropositive. The CDR3 DNA sequence: TGTGCCAGCACACCTAGGGGGCCCAACACTGAAGCTTTCTTT. This encodes CASTPRGPNTEAFF.